This T cell receptor (beta chain) was sequenced in a study of T cells in Graves' hyperthyroidism and ophthalmopathy. It was RNA transcripts that yielded the amplified TCR beta CDR3 regions. The HTBI primer set drove a first-round RT-PCR of the TCR CDR3. A single record per CDR3 protein comes from TCRdb applying MiXCR to the multiplex PCR reads. The sample comprises approximately 700,000 distinct CDR3 sequences, about a sixth of which are singletons, and around 7.7% rests with the top ten. Germline CDR1 DFQATT, CDR2 SNEGSKA (reference sequence). The CDR3 extends over 15 amino acids. The origin of this receptor is a man aged 18 to 30 with Graves' hyperthyroidism. Material: blood. J is TRBJ2-1 and V is TRBV20-1, with D possibly TRBD2 on 6 matching bases. The J call may not be correct, given that the DNA end is closer to TRBJ2-7. The CDR3 DNA sequence: TGCAGTGCTAGAGTGGGGAGGAGCTCCTACAATGAGCAGTACTTC. It yields the protein CSARVGRSSYNEQYF.